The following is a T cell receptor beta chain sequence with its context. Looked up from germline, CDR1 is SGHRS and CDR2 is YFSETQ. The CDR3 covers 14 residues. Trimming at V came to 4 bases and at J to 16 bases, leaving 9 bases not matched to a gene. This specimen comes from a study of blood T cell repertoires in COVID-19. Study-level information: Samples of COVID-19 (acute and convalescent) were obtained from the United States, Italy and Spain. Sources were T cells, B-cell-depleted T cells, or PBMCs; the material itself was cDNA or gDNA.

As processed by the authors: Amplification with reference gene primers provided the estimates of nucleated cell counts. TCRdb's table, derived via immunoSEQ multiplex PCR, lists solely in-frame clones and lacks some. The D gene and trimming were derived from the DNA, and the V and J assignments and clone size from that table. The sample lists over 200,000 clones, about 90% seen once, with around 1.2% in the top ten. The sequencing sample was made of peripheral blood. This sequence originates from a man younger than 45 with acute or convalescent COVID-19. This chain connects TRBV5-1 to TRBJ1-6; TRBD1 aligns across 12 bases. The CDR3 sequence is CASSPGQGASRLHF. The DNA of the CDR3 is TGCGCCAGCAGCCCGGGACAGGGGGCTTCTCGACTCCACTTT. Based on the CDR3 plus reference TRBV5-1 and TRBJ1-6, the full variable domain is KAGVTQTPRYLIKTRGQQVTLSCSPISGHRSVSWYQQTPGQGLQFLFEYFSETQRNKGNFPGRFSGRQFSNSRSEMNVSTLELGDSALYLCASSPGQGASRLHFGNGTRLTVT.